This paragraph reports one T cell receptor (beta chain). Germline-derived CDR1 and CDR2 are MNHEY and SVGEGT. V lost 5 bases to trimming and J lost 10 bases, with 20 bases between them. This CDR3 comprises 14 residues. TCR beta CDR3 regions were amplified from RNA. The TCR CDR3 was amplified in a first-round RT-PCR using the HTBI primer set. TCRdb re-called the multiplex PCR reads through MiXCR, storing one row per CDR3 protein. Seen here are approximately 690,000 distinct CDR3 sequences, around 20% observed once, and the top ten hold 34%. This specimen belongs to a study of T cells in Graves' hyperthyroidism and ophthalmopathy.

Sequencing was carried out using blood. The sequence came from a man aged 25 to 40 with Graves' ophthalmopathy. This sequence joins TRBV6-2 or TRBV6-3 and TRBJ1-2, with D possibly matching TRBD1 (5 bases). DNA for the CDR3: TGTGCCAGCAGTATGGGACCGTACACCCGTGTCTACACCTTC. Its translation is CASSMGPYTRVYTF.